This T cell receptor (beta chain) was sequenced for a study of cytomegalovirus exposure and HLA in healthy donors. The CDR3 has 11 amino acids. Trimming left V 3 bases short and J 5 bases short, with 4 bases between. Germline CDR1 is KGHSH and CDR2 is LQKENI. The PCR was carried out with 60 Vbeta primers and 13 Jbeta primers. The table came from immunoSEQ multiplex PCR; TCRdb's copy has only in-frame clones and leaves some out. This sample contains 50,000 to 80,000 clones. Sequenced input: PBMCs. The V and J genes are TRBV18 and TRBJ1-2; D remains ambiguous. The clonotype was recovered from a woman aged 18-29 years in good health and CMV-seronegative. CDR3 nucleotides: TGTGCCAGCTCACCGTCGTATGGCTACACCTTC. Residues: CASSPSYGYTF.